The T cell receptor beta chain under discussion was sequenced for a study of shared clonotypes between healthy human individuals. Study-wide background: For every donor, three CD4 naive, three CD4 memory, two CD8 naive and one CD8 memory plates were used. Findings of the study overall: Represented diversity, genetic and exposure-history alike, was limited by few donors.

The CDR3 covers 16 residues. Trimming removed 3 bases at V and 2 bases at J, with 18 bases between. From germline, CDR1 is SQVTM and CDR2 ANQGSEA. As regards this clone: Its specificity is not known.

Within Nashville, Tennessee resided all donors, each a Caucasian adult. Produced via immunoSEQ multiplex PCR; TCRdb's table is partial and in-frame only. Of roughly 1,600,000 clones in the sample, 98% to 99% are singletons; the top ten hold roughly 0.36%. The sequence came from a man aged 30 to 39 in good health. Sequencing input: naive CD4+ T cells sorted from blood. Stated subset: CD45RA+ positively selected. V gene TRBV29-1 combines with J gene TRBJ2-3; maybe TRBD2 (5 bases). CDR3 amino acids: CSVDGARVGDTDTQYF. The CDR3 bases are TGCAGCGTTGACGGAGCGCGGGTCGGGGACACAGATACGCAGTATTTT.